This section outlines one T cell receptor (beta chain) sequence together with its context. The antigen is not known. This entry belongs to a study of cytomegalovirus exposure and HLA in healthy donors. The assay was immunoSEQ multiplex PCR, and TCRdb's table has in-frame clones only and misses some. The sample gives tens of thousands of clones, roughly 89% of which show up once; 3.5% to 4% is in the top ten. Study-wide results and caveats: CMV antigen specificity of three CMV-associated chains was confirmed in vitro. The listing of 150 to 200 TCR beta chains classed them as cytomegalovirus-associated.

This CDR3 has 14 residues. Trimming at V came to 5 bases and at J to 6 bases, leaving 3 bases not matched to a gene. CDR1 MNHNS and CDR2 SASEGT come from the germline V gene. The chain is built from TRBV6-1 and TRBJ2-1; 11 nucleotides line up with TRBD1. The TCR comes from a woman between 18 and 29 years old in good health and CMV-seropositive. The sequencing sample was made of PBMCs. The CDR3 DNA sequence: TGTGCCAGCAGTCCCGGGACAGGGGGCAATGAGCAGTTCTTC. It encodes CASSPGTGGNEQFF.